The 21 T cell receptor beta chains below come from one sample, sequenced in a study of lung T cells in sarcoidosis with Löfgren's syndrome (dated by TCRdb to 2015 to 2018). The instrument was an Illumina MiSeq. TCRdb reran the public reads through fastp at Q25 and MiXCR, keeping productive beta chains. Identical CDR3 proteins give one entry, which carries the most common genes and DNA. This sample lists around 60,000 distinct CDR3 sequences; over 20% were detected once. The leading ten clones occupy about 2% of the sample. Sequenced sample: CD4+ T cells from PBMCs. The receptor source for this set is a human donor with sarcoidosis (Löfgren's syndrome or another form), or a control subject (not recorded which).

This clonotype was counted ten times or more. The chain joins TRBV7-2 to TRBJ1-1; TRBD1 might be the D (5 bases). This CDR3 is built from 15 residues. The V end was cut by 5 bases, the J end by 2 bases, with 15 bases between. CDR1 and CDR2 (germline): SGHTA, FQGNSA. The CDR3: CASSTRQQGNTEAFF. CDR3 in DNA: TGTGCCAGCAGCACACGACAGCAGGGCAACACTGAAGCTTTCTTT.

The count of this clonotype is one. This CDR3 fails to terminate in the conserved phenylalanine or tryptophan, so it likely reflects a read error. CDR3 nucleotide sequence: TGTGCCAGCAGTTCCTGGACTAGCGGGAGGGGGGAGACCCAGTACCTC. As protein: CASSSWTSGRGETQYL. The chain links TRBV12-3 or TRBV12-4 to TRBJ2-5; 15 bases are shared with TRBD2. This CDR3 comprises 16 residues. The trim removed 4 bases at V and 5 bases at J, leaving 5 bases unmatched.

This clonotype was observed a few times. The V and J genes are TRBV10-1 and TRBJ2-1; 8 bases fit TRBD1. Germline V gene lookup returns CDR1 WNHNN and CDR2 SYGVQD (reference sequence). The CDR3 consists of 16 residues. V lost 4 bases to trimming and J lost 5 bases; unmatched junction nucleotides: 10. The DNA of the CDR3 is TGCGCCAGCAGTGGTCAGGGGGCCGGTATTAACAATGAGCAGTTCTTC. Translating gives CASSGQGAGINNEQFF.

As to this clonotype: This CDR3 fails to terminate in the conserved phenylalanine or tryptophan, so it likely reflects a read error. The chain recombines TRBV18 with TRBJ1-1; possible D gene TRBD1, 5 bases. Germline lookup yields CDR1 KGHSH and CDR2 LQKENI. The CDR3 loop spans 14 amino acids. V shed 4 bases and J shed 5 bases, with 14 bases lying between them. The CDR3 loop is CASSRTTGDTEAFL. In DNA, the CDR3 is TGTGCCAGCTCACGAACTACGGGGGATACTGAAGCTTTCCTT.

The table lists this clonotype with many counts. The V gene is TRBV7-9, the J gene TRBJ2-3; D gene ambiguous. CDR3 length equals 14 residues. V was clipped by 0 bases and J by 0 bases, with 4 bases between them. Germline V gene lookup returns CDR1 SEHNR and CDR2 FQNEAQ (reference sequence). The CDR3 DNA follows: TGTGCCAGCAGCTTAGCGGGCAGCACAGATACGCAGTATTTT. Its protein product is CASSLAGSTDTQYF.

The chain combines TRBV6-1 with TRBJ2-7; weak D call: TRBD1 (6 bases). V lost 8 bases and J lost 9, with 17 bases in between. Germline assignment: CDR1 MNHNS and CDR2 SASEGT. This CDR3 comprises 12 residues. CDR3 amino acids: CASGTGYYWQYV. The CDR3 DNA reads TGTGCCAGCGGAACAGGGTACTACTGGCAGTACGTC.

The rearrangement uses TRBV11-3 and TRBJ2-3, with D perhaps TRBD1 (6 bases). Trimming took off 0 bases at V and 2 bases at J, with 9 bases between the two ends. Germline V gene lookup returns CDR1 SGHNT and CDR2 YENEEA. This CDR3 is 15 amino acids long. DNA of the CDR3: TGTGCCAGCAGCTTAGACCAGGGGTACACAGATACGCAGTATTTT. This gives the protein CASSLDQGYTDTQYF.

A word on this clonotype: A read error is possible here, since a much larger clone lies one base away. This rearrangement joins TRBV5-1 to TRBJ1-5; a possible D gene is TRBD1 (6 bases). The CDR3 has 14 residues. Germline loops: CDR1 SGHRS, CDR2 YFSETQ. The CDR3 reads CASSQDSPNRPQHF. The CDR3, as DNA: TGCGCCAGCAGCCAGGACAGCCCCAATCGGCCCCAGCATTTT.

Comment on this clonotype: A clone one base away is much larger, so this may be a read error. The chain carries TRBV28 and TRBJ2-3; 7 bases are a match to TRBD1. The CDR3 covers 15 residues. CDR1 and CDR2 from the germline V gene are MDHEN and SYDVKM. For the CDR3, the DNA is TGTGCCAGCAGCCCTGGGACAGTTGGAACAGATACGCGGTATTTT. Amino acid sequence: CASSPGTVGTDTRYF.

J is TRBJ2-5 and V is TRBV5-4; D ambiguous. Per germline, CDR1 SGHNT and CDR2 YYREEE (reference sequence). The V and J ends lost 0 bases and 1 base respectively, with 7 bases between them. CDR3 size: 14 residues. In DNA form, the CDR3 reads TGTGCCAGCAGCTTGGCCGCTTTCCAAGAGACCCAGTACTTC. This codes for CASSLAAFQETQYF.

In this sample, this clonotype turned up many times. J is TRBJ2-1 and V is TRBV28; weak D call: TRBD1 (5 bases). The ends were cut back, 5 bases at V and 5 bases at J, with 16 bases in the middle. The CDR3 totals 15 residues. Germline loops: CDR1 MDHEN, CDR2 SYDVKM. Here the CDR3 DNA reads TGTGCCAGCAGTACGACAGCTCTTAATGACAATGAGCAGTTCTTC. Protein sequence: CASSTTALNDNEQFF.

This clonotype appeared a few times. This chain joins TRBV19 and TRBJ1-1; D is perhaps TRBD1 (6 bases). Germline values: CDR1 LNHDA, CDR2 SQIVND (reference sequence). Trimming cost V 3 bases and J 4 bases, with 9 bases left between them. The CDR3 sequence is 13 residues long. DNA for the CDR3: TGTGCCAGTAGTATGAGGGGGACCACTGAAGCTTTCTTT. It translates to CASSMRGTTEAFF.

This clonotype was seen repeatedly, ten times or more. The chain recombines TRBV6-1 with TRBJ2-3; D could derive from TRBD1 or TRBD2 (5 bases each). The CDR3 has 15 amino acids. V was pared by 5 bases and J by 4 bases, with 16 bases between. CDR1 and CDR2 from the germline V gene are MNHNS and SASEGT. The CDR3 nucleotides are TGTGCCAGCAGTCCCAGCTGGGGGAGTGCAGATACGCAGTATTTT. It translates to CASSPSWGSADTQYF.

Relative to its sample, this clonotype is medium-sized (0.01 to 0.1%). The CDR3 bases are TGTGCCAGCAGTTACTATCCGGGCGCAGCTTTCTTT. The encoded protein is CASSYYPGAAFF. The rearrangement uses TRBV6-2 or TRBV6-3 and TRBJ1-1; D not resolved. The CDR3 length is 12 residues. The ends were cut back, 1 base at V and 10 bases at J, with 10 bases in the middle. Germline-derived CDR1 and CDR2 are MNHEY and SVGEGT.

J is TRBJ1-6 and V is TRBV10-2; D is undetermined. Germline assignment: CDR1 WSHSY and CDR2 SAAADI. The CDR3 runs to 14 residues. V gave up 8 bases and J gave up 4 bases, with 12 bases separating them. This chain's CDR3 is CASSDWSYNSPLHF. CDR3 nucleotide sequence: TGCGCCAGCTCTGACTGGTCATATAATTCACCCCTCCACTTT.

This clonotype came up once. This may arise from a read error, as a much more abundant clone is one base away. The V and J genes are TRBV20-1 and TRBJ2-7; a weak D match, TRBD2 (6 bases). Looked up from germline, CDR1 is DFQATT and CDR2 is SNEGSKA (reference sequence). The CDR3 has 14 amino acids. V was pared by 0 bases and J by 3 bases, with 12 bases between. The CDR3 nucleotides read TGCAGTGCTAGAGATCGGAGGGCTAACTACGAGCAGTACTTC. Translation gives CSARDRRANYEQYF.

This clonotype came up many times. The chain is built from TRBV7-2 and TRBJ2-3, with TRBD1 matching 8 bases. This CDR3 region has 14 residues. Losses at the gene ends were 4 bases for V and 5 bases for J; bases not matched to a gene: 5. Germline lookup yields CDR1 SGHTA and CDR2 FQGNSA. This CDR3 is CASSSDRVVDTQYF. CDR3 bases: TGTGCCAGCAGCTCGGACAGGGTGGTAGATACGCAGTATTTT.

This clonotype was observed many times. The CDR3 is CASSHLAGVGPSTDTQYF. The DNA for the CDR3 is TGCGCCAGCAGCCATTTAGCGGGAGTAGGGCCTAGCACAGATACGCAGTATTTT. The rearrangement joins TRBV4-3 to TRBJ2-3, with 9 bases fitting TRBD2. CDR1 is LGHNA and CDR2 is YSLEER in the germline V gene. V lost 3 bases, J lost 0 bases, and 10 bases stayed unmatched. This CDR3 region has 18 residues.

This clonotype was detected a few times. This rearrangement joins TRBV18 to TRBJ2-3, with D possibly TRBD2 on 5 matching bases. This CDR3 is built from 16 residues. Germline CDR1 is KGHSH and CDR2 is LQKENI. Trimming cost V 3 bases and J 1 base, with 14 bases left between them. As DNA, the CDR3 is TGTGCCAGCTCACCTCAGTTTAGCGACCGCACAGATACGCAGTATTTT. It is translated as CASSPQFSDRTDTQYF. The full variable domain, rest sourced from reference TRBV18 and TRBJ2-3, is NAGVMQNPRHLVRRRGQEARLRCSPMKGHSHVYWYRQLPEEGLKFMVYLQKENIIDESGMPKERFSAEFPKEGPSILRIQQVVRGDSAAYFCASSPQFSDRTDTQYFGPGTRLTVL.

This clonotype was recorded many times. This chain connects TRBV15 to TRBJ2-5, with 9 positions matching TRBD1. The CDR3 totals 14 residues. J was trimmed by 5 bases and V by 3 bases; bases with no gene match: 4. Germline CDR1 and CDR2: LNHNV and YYDKDF (reference sequence). In DNA form, the CDR3 reads TGTGCCACCAGCAGGGGACAGGGTTTGGAGACCCAGTACTTC. Translated, it gives CATSRGQGLETQYF. The full variable domain, with the rest looked up from reference TRBV15 and TRBJ2-5, is DAMVIQNPRYQVTQFGKPVTLSCSQTLNHNVMYWYQQKSSQAPKLLFHYYDKDFNNEADTPDNFQSRRPNTSFCFLDIRSPGLGDTAMYLCATSRGQGLETQYFGPGTRLLVL.

The J gene is TRBJ1-2, the V gene TRBV12-3 or TRBV12-4; TRBD1 matches at 7 bases. The CDR3 is 13 residues long. The junction had 3 bases not matched to a gene; V was cut back by 6 bases and J by 2 bases. In DNA, the CDR3 is TGTGCCAGCAGGGGGACAGCCAACTATGGCTACACCTTC. Its translation is CASRGTANYGYTF.